This TCR beta chain originates from a study of T cells after yellow fever vaccination. Across the study: For low cell numbers, libraries were made with SMART-Seq v4 Ultra Low Input.

TCRdb reprocessed the 5' RACE reads with MiXCR, giving one entry per CDR3 protein. The sample includes more than 90,000 distinct CDR3 sequences, 7.5% to 9.5% of them seen just once. The V and J ends lost 6 bases and 1 base respectively, with 9 bases between them. The CDR3 extends over 14 amino acids. Findings and caveats of the study: Booster sampling recovered most clones from primary vaccination (approximately 97% CD4, around 88% CD8).

A note on this clonotype: Antigen unknown.

The specimen comprised CD8+ T cells sorted from PBMCs, sampled 45 days after the yellow fever booster vaccination. V is TRBV12-3 or TRBV12-4 and J is TRBJ2-2, with D perhaps matching TRBD1 (6 bases). The sequence derives from a man aged 25-40 years who received the YFV17D yellow fever vaccine. CDR3 coding DNA: TGTGCCAGCAGACCGGGACAGAACACCGGGGAGCTGTTTTTT. Protein: CASRPGQNTGELFF.